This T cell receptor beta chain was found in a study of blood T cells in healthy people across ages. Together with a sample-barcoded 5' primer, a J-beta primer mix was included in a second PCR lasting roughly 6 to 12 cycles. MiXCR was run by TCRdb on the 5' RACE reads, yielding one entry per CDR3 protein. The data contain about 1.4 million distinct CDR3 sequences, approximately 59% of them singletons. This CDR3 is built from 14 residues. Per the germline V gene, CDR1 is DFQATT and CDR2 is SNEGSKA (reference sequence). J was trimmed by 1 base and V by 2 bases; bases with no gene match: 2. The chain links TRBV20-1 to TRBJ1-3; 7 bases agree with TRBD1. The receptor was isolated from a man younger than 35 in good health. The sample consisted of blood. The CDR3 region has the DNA TGCAGTGCTAGAAAGGGGGCTTCTGGAAACACCATATATTTT. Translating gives CSARKGASGNTIYF.